This section outlines one T cell receptor (beta chain) sequence together with its context. Its antigen is undetermined. Measured with immunoSEQ multiplex PCR; TCRdb has only the in-frame clones, and not every one. Among 5,000 to 6,500 clones listed, approximately 63% were seen once. The record originates from a study of CD8 T cell repertoires and HIV-1 epitope variants. On the study more broadly: Controls included no peptide, Ebola AY9 epitope, and a CMV, EBV, flu pool. An uncultured baseline aliquot held 1M T cells.

Study-level findings and limits: Beta chains alone show antigen proliferation, not cytokine profile or function.

The origin of this receptor is a male donor with HIV. Sequencing was done on a sample of cultured CD8+ T cells derived from PBMCs.

DNA of the CDR3: TGTGCCAGCAGTTCGCCCTACAATGAGCAGTTCTTC. As protein: CASSSPYNEQFF. The V gene is TRBV6-6, the J gene TRBJ2-1, with D unresolved. Germline V lookup: CDR1 MNHNY, CDR2 SVGAGI (reference sequence). V lost 4 bases and J lost 2, with 3 bases in between. The CDR3 covers 12 residues.